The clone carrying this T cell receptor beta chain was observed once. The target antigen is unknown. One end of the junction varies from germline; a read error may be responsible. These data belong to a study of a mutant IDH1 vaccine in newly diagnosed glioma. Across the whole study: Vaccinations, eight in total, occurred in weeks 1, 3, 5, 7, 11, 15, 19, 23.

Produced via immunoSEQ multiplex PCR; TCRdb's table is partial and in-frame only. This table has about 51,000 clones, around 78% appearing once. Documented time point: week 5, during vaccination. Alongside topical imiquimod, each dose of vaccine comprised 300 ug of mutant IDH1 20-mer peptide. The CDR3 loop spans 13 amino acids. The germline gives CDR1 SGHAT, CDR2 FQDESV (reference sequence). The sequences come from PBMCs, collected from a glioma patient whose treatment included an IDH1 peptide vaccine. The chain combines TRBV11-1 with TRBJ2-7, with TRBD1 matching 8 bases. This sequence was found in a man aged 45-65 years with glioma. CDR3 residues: CASSLAARTGPSF. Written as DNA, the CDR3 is TGTGCCAGCAGCTTAGCGGCCCGGACAGGGCCAAGCTTC. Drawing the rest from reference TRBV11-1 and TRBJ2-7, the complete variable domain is EAEVAQSPRYKITEKSQAVAFWCDPISGHATLYWYRQILGQGPELLVQFQDESVVDDSQLPKDRFSAERLKGVDSTLKIQPAELGDSAMYLCASSLAARTGPSFGPGTRLTVT.